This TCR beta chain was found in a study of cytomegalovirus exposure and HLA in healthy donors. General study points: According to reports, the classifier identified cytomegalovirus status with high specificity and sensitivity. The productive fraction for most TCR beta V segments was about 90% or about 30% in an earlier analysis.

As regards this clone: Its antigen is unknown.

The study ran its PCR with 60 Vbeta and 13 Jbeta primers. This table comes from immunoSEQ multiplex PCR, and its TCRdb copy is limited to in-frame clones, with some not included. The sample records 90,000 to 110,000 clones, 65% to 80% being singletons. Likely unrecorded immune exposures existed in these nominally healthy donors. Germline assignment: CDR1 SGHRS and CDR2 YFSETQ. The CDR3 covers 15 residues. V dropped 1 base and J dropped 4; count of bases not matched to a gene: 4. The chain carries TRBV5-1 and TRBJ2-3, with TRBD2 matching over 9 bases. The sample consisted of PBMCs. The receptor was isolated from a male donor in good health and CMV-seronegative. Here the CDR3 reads CASSLYSGSPDTQYF. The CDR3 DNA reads TGCGCCAGCAGCTTGTATAGCGGGAGTCCAGATACGCAGTATTTT.